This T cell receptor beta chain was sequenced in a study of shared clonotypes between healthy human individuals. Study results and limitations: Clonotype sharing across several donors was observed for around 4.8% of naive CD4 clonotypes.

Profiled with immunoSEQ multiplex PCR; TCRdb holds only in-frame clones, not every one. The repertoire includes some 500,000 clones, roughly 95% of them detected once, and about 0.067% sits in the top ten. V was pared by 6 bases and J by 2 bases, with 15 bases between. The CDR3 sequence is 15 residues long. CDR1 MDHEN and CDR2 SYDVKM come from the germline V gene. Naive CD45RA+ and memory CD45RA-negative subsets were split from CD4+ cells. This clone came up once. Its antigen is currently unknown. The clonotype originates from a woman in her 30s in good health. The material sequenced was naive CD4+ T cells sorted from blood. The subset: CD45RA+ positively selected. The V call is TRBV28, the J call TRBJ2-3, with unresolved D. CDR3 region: CASSPVGETTDTQYF. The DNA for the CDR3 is TGTGCCAGCAGCCCCGTTGGGGAAACCACAGATACGCAGTATTTT.